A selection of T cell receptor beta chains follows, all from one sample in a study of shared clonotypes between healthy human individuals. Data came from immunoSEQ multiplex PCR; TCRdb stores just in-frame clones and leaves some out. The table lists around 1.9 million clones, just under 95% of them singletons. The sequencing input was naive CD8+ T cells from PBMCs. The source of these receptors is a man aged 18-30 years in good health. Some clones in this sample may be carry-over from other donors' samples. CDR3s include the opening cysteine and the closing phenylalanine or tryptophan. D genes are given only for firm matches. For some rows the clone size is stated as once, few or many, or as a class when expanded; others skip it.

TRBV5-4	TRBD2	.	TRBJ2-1	TGTGCCAGCAGCTCTGCGGGAGACTGGTTCTTC	CASSSAGDWFF
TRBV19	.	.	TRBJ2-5	TGTGCCAGTAGTATAGGTAGGGAAGAGACCCAGTACTTC	CASSIGREETQYF
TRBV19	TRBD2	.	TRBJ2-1	TGTGCCAGTAGTATTCGGTCGGCTACTAAGCGGGAGATACTCGATGAGCAGTTCTTC	CASSIRSATKREILDEQFF
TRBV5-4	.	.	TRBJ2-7	TGTGCCAGCAGCTCCACCAACGAGCAGTACTTC	CASSSTNEQYF
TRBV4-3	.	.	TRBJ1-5	TGCGCCAGCAGCCTTAGCAGCGGGGACTATAGCAATCAGCCCCAGCATTTT	CASSLSSGDYSNQPQHF
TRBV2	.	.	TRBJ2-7	TGTGCCAGCAGTGATGATGGCGGACGGGCGTACGAGCAGTACTTC	CASSDDGGRAYEQYF
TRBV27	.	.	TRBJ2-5	TGTGCCAGCAGTTTGAGGGGTCACCAAGAGACCCAGTACTTC	CASSLRGHQETQYF
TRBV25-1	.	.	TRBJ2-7	TGTGCCAGCAGTGCTTGGGACTACGAGCAGTACTTC	CASSAWDYEQYF
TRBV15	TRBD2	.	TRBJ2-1	TGTGCCACCAGCAGAGATTTACGACTAGCGGTGAATGAGCAGTTCTTC	CATSRDLRLAVNEQFF
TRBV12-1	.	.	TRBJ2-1	TGTGCCAGCATCATCACCAACCGGGCCCTGGACGTCTACAATGAGCAGTTCTTC	CASIITNRALDVYNEQFF
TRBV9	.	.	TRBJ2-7	TGTGCCAGCAGCGTAGGGCCAGAGATATATCTGGAGCAGTACTTC	CASSVGPEIYLEQYF
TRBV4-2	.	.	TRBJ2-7	TGTGCCAGCAGCCCACCCTTTGTCCGGGACCACGAGCAGTACTTC	CASSPPFVRDHEQYF
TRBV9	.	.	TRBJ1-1	TGTGCCAGCAGCCCCCGGGGGGGGGAAGCTTTCTTT	CASSPRGGEAFF
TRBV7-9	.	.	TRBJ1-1	TGTGCCAGCAGCTCTATGAACACTGAAGCTTTCTTT	CASSSMNTEAFF
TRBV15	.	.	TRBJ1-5	TGTGCCACCAGCATGGGTGGACAGATAAATCAGCCCCAGCATTTT	CATSMGGQINQPQHF
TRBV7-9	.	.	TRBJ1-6	TGTGCCAGCAGACAAACAGGGACCTCCTATAATTCACCCCTCCACTTT	CASRQTGTSYNSPLHF
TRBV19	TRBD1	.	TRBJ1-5	TGTGCCAGTAGTTTGACAGGGGGCGGTCAGCCCCAGCATTTT	CASSLTGGGQPQHF
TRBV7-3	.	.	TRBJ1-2	TGTGCCAGCAGCTGGGAGGGTAGCGGCTATGGCTACACCTTC	CASSWEGSGYGYTF
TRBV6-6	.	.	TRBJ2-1	TGTGCCAGCGGTCATGGCGATGAGCAGTTCTTC	CASGHGDEQFF
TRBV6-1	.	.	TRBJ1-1	TGTGCCACCAGACTCGGGGCTGAAGCTTTCTTT	CATRLGAEAFF
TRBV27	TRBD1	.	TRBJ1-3	TGTGCCAGCAGTTTACTCATAGGAGGGGGCACACCTGGAAACACCATATATTTT	CASSLLIGGGTPGNTIYF
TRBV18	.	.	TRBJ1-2	TGTGCCAGCTCGCCCGACGCCATAGACGGGGGGCGCCTTAACTATGGCTACACCTTC	CASSPDAIDGGRLNYGYTF
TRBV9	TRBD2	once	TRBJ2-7	TGTGCCAGCAGCGTAGCGGCGGGAGAGTACGAGCAGTACTTC	CASSVAAGEYEQYF
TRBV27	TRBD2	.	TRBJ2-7	TGTGCCAGCAGTTTATCCGGCGGGAGCCCCTCCTACGAGCAGTACTTC	CASSLSGGSPSYEQYF
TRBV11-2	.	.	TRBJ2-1	TGTGCCAGCAGCTCATCCGGGCGGGCCACGTGGAATGAGCAGTTCTTC	CASSSSGRATWNEQFF